This T cell receptor (beta chain) was profiled in a study of blood T cell repertoires in COVID-19. The wider study: Acute and convalescent COVID-19 specimens originated in the United States, Italy and Spain. PBMCs, B-cell-depleted T cells, or T cells provided the cDNA or gDNA that made up the material.

The CDR3 is 16 amino acids. V shed 0 bases and J 7 bases; nucleotides not matched to a gene: 4. CDR1 is MNHEY, CDR2 SVGAGI, per germline. Original processing notes: Nucleated cell counts were estimated from reference gene primer amplification. Some clones are missing from TCRdb's copy, which holds only in-frame ones; the method was immunoSEQ multiplex PCR. V, J and clone size are those of that table, while D and trimming were read from the DNA. The data show around 330,000 clones, approximately 90% seen once. The sequence was collected from a woman in her twenties or thirties with COVID-19, enrolled during active disease. The rearrangement uses TRBV6-5 and TRBJ2-1; 12 bases are shared with TRBD1. The sample comprised peripheral blood. The CDR3 here is CASSYSGTGGKNEQFF. As DNA, the CDR3 is TGTGCCAGCAGTTACTCCGGGACAGGGGGCAAGAATGAGCAGTTCTTC.